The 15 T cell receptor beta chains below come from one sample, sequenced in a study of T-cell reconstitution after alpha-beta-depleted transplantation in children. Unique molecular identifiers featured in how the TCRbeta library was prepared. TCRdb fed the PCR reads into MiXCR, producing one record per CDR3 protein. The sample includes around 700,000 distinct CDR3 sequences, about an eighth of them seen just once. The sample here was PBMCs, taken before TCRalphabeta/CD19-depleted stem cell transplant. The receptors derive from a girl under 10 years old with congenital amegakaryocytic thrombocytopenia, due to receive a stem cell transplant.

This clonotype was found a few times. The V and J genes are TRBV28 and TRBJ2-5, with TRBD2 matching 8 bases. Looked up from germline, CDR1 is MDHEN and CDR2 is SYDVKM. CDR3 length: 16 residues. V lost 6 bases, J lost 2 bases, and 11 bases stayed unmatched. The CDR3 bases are TGTGCCAGCAGCCCCGGGCTAGCGGGTTTTCAAGAGACCCAGTACTTC. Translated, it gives CASSPGLAGFQETQYF.

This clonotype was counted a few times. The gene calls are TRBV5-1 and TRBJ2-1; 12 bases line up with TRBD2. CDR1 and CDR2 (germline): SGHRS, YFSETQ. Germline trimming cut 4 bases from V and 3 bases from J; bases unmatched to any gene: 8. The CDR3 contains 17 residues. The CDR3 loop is CASSGRTSGVFYNEQFF. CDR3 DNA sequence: TGCGCCAGCAGCGGACGGACTAGCGGGGTGTTCTACAATGAGCAGTTCTTC.

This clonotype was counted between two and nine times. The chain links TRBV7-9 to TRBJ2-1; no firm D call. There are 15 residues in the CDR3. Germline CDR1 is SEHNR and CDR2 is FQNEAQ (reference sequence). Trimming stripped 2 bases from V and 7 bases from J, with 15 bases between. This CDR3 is CASSLPTDRENEQFF. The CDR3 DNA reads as TGTGCCAGCAGCTTACCCACAGATAGAGAAAATGAGCAGTTCTTC.

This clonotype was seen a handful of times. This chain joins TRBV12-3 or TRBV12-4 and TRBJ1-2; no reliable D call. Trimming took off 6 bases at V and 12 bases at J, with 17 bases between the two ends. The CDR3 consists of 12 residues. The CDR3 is CASSQPRAGNTF. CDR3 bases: TGTGCCAGCAGCCAGCCCCGAGCAGGCAACACCTTC.

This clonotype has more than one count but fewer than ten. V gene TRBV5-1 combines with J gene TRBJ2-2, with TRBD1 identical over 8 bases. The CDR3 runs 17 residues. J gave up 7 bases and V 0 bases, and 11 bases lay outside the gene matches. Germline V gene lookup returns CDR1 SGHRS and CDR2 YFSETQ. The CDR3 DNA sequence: TGCGCCAGCAGCTTGGAGGCAGGGGGCAGAAAAGGCGGGGAGCTGTTTTTT. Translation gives CASSLEAGGRKGGELFF.

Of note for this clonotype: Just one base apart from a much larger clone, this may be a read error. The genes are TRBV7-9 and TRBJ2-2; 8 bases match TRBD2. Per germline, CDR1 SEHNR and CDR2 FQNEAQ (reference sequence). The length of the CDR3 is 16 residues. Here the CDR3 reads CASSLGGGRNTGEQFF. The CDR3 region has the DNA TGTGCCAGCAGCTTAGGAGGCGGGAGGAACACCGGGGAGCAGTTTTTT.

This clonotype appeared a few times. The chain's CDR3 is CASSLDTAGNTIYF. CDR3 coding DNA: TGCGCCAGCAGCTTGGATACGGCCGGAAACACCATATATTTT. The chain links TRBV5-1 to TRBJ1-3; D ambiguous. CDR1 and CDR2 (germline): SGHRS, YFSETQ. Trimming took 0 bases from V and 4 from J, leaving 8 bases between them. The CDR3 contains 14 residues.

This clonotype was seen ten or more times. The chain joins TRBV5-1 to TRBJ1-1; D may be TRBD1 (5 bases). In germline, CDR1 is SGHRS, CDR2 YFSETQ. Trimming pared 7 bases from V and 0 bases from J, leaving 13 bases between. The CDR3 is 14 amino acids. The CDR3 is CASLTGRLNTEAFF. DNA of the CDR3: TGCGCCAGCTTGACGGGACGGTTGAACACTGAAGCTTTCTTT. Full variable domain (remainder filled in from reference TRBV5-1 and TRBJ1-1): KAGVTQTPRYLIKTRGQQVTLSCSPISGHRSVSWYQQTPGQGLQFLFEYFSETQRNKGNFPGRFSGRQFSNSRSEMNVSTLELGDSALYLCASLTGRLNTEAFFGQGTRLTVV.

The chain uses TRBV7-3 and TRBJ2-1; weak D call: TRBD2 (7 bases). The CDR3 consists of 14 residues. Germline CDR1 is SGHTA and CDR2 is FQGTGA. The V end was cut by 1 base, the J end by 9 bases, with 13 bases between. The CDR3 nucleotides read TGTGCCAGCAGCTTAAGTGGGAGGGGGGGTGAGCAGTTCTTC. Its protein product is CASSLSGRGGEQFF.

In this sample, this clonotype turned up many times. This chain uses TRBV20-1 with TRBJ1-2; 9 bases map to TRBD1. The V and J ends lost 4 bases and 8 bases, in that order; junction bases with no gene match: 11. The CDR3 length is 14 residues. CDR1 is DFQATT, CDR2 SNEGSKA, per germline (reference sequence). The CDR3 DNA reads TGCAGTGCTACCGGGACAGGGTATAGGGACGGCTACACCTTC. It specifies CSATGTGYRDGYTF.

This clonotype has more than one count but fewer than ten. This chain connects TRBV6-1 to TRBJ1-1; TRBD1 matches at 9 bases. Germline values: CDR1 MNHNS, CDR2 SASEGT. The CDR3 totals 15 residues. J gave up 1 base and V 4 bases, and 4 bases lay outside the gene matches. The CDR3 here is CASSGGQGGNTEAFF. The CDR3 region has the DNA TGTGCCAGCAGTGGGGGACAGGGCGGGAACACTGAAGCTTTCTTT.

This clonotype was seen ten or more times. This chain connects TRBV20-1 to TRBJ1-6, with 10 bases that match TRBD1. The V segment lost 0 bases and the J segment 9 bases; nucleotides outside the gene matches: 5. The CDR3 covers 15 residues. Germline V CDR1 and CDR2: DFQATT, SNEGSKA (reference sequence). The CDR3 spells CSAREGGQGRSPLHF. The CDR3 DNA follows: TGCAGTGCTAGAGAAGGGGGACAGGGGCGTTCACCCCTCCACTTT.

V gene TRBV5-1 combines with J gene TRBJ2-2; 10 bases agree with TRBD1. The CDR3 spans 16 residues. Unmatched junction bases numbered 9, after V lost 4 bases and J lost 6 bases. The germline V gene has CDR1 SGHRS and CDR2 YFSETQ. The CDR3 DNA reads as TGCGCCAGCAGCCCGCTTTTGGACAGGGGGGCCGGGGAGCTGTTTTTT. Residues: CASSPLLDRGAGELFF.

The CDR3 region has the DNA TGTGCCATCAGTGAGTCGCCCTCCAGACGGAATACTAGCGCCCGGGAGCAGTACTTC. It is translated as CAISESPSRRNTSAREQYF. The V call is TRBV10-3, the J call TRBJ2-7; TRBD2 aligns across 7 bases. CDR1 and CDR2 (germline): ENHRY, SYGVKD. The CDR3 has 19 amino acids. The trim removed 0 bases at V and 7 bases at J, leaving 21 bases unmatched.

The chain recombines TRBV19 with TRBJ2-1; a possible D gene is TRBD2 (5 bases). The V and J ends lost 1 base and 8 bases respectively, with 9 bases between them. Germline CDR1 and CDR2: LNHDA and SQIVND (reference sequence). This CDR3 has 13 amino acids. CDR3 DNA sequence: TGTGCCAGTAGTATAGGGAGGTCCGATGAGCAGTTCTTC. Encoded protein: CASSIGRSDEQFF.